These 16 T cell receptor beta chains share one sample of origin, sequenced in a study of blood T cell repertoires in COVID-19. Libraries were prepared by immunoSEQ multiplex PCR; TCRdb keeps only in-frame clonotypes and omits some of them. This table holds some 200,000 clones, around four fifths found once. Source material: peripheral blood. The receptors here all came from a woman in her 70s with COVID-19, enrolled during active disease.

This chain links TRBV6-6 with TRBJ1-1; 7 positions agree with TRBD1. Germline assignment: CDR1 MNHNY and CDR2 SVGAGI (reference sequence). The CDR3 covers 15 residues. Trimming removed 7 bases from V and 1 base from J; junction bases left unmatched: 9. The CDR3 is CASTLRQGENTEAFF. In nucleotides, the CDR3 is TGTGCCAGCACCCTTCGACAGGGAGAGAACACTGAAGCTTTCTTT.

The chain employs TRBV4-1 and TRBJ2-3, with D possibly TRBD2 on 6 matching bases. The CDR3 sequence is 17 residues long. The V gene's germline CDR1 is MGHRA and CDR2 YSYEKL. V dropped 0 bases and J dropped 4 bases, with 17 bases sitting between them. CDR3 DNA sequence: TGCGCCAGCAGCCAAGACTTTTTAGCGGTAGGGGCAGATACGCAGTATTTT. This gives the protein CASSQDFLAVGADTQYF.

V gene TRBV5-4 combines with J gene TRBJ1-2; D is undetermined. This CDR3 spans 14 amino acids. The V and J ends lost 4 bases and 4 bases respectively, with 14 bases between them. The germline gives CDR1 SGHNT, CDR2 YYREEE (reference sequence). In nucleotides, the CDR3 is TGTGCCAGCAGCCCGACGGGGAACTCCTATGGCTACACCTTC. This sequence encodes CASSPTGNSYGYTF.

The chain joins TRBV10-1 to TRBJ2-1; 9 bases are a match to TRBD2. Unmatched junction bases numbered 8, after V lost 4 bases and J lost 7 bases. CDR1 and CDR2 from the germline V gene are WNHNN and SYGVQD (reference sequence). This CDR3 has 15 residues. Here the CDR3 reads CASSGSKTSGNEQFF. The CDR3 coding sequence is TGCGCCAGCAGTGGCTCCAAGACTAGCGGAAATGAGCAGTTCTTC.

The chain combines TRBV19 with TRBJ2-3, with 7 bases fitting TRBD2. The V gene's germline CDR1 is LNHDA and CDR2 SQIVND (reference sequence). CDR3 length: 11 amino acids. CDR3 amino acids: CSCGSSDTQYF. CDR3 DNA sequence: TGTAGTTGCGGGAGTTCCGATACGCAGTATTTT.

This clone was counted only a few times. The chain joins TRBV27 to TRBJ2-3; 7 positions match TRBD2. The CDR3 covers 18 residues. Trimming cost V 7 bases and J 4 bases; bases outside gene matches: 20. Germline V gene sequence: CDR1 MNHEY, CDR2 SMNVEV (reference sequence). CDR3 in amino acids: CASIPASGREMVADTQYF. CDR3 sequence (DNA): TGTGCCAGCATCCCGGCTAGCGGACGGGAGATGGTGGCAGATACGCAGTATTTT.

This clone has a single count. The chain has TRBV6-2 or TRBV6-3 and TRBJ1-2, with a tentative D call TRBD1 (5 bases). V was cut by 2 bases and J by 9 bases, with 10 bases left in between. The germline V gene encodes CDR1 MNHEY and CDR2 SVGEGT. The CDR3 spans 12 residues. The CDR3 region is CASSYGASRYTF. Written as DNA, the CDR3 is TGTGCCAGCAGTTACGGGGCCAGCCGCTACACCTTC.

The rearrangement links TRBV9 to TRBJ1-2; D remains ambiguous. With 5 bases removed from V and 0 bases from J, the gap between germline ends came to 20 bases. CDR3 length: 17 residues. CDR1 is SGDLS, CDR2 YYNGEE, per germline. The DNA for the CDR3 is TGTGCCAGCAGTACCACCCCGTTCGGTCCGCCTAACTATGGCTACACCTTC. This sequence encodes CASSTTPFGPPNYGYTF.

The rearrangement uses TRBV5-1 and TRBJ2-3, with 7 bases identical to TRBD2. Germline values: CDR1 SGHRS, CDR2 YFSETQ. The CDR3 consists of 15 residues. The J segment lost 0 bases and the V segment lost 1 base, leaving 2 bases of the junction unmatched. CDR3 residues: CASSLSGVSTDTQYF. Here the CDR3 DNA reads TGCGCCAGCAGCTTGAGCGGGGTTAGCACAGATACGCAGTATTTT.

V usage is TRBV6-1 and J usage is TRBJ1-1; unclear D gene. Trimming pared 3 bases from V and 5 bases from J, leaving 16 bases between. The length of the CDR3 is 15 residues. The germline V gene encodes CDR1 MNHNS and CDR2 SASEGT. CDR3: CASSEVPRKGTEAFF. DNA for the CDR3: TGTGCCAGCAGTGAGGTCCCCAGGAAAGGAACTGAAGCTTTCTTT.

This clone was observed a few times. The chain carries TRBV5-5 and TRBJ1-1; no reliable D call. V lost 0 bases to trimming and J lost 7 bases, with 10 bases between them. The CDR3 covers 13 residues. The V gene's germline CDR1 is SGHKS and CDR2 YYEKEE (reference sequence). CDR3 sequence reads: CASSLVAPGEAFF. For the CDR3, the DNA is TGTGCCAGCAGCTTGGTGGCACCGGGTGAAGCTTTCTTT.

V and J are TRBV5-3 and TRBJ1-1; 7 bases are a match to TRBD1. TRBV5-3 has ORF status, its function being uncertain. The V gene end was trimmed by 4 bases and the J gene end by 7 bases; junction bases not matched to a gene: 7. The CDR3 has 13 amino acids. The CDR3 loop is CARSPGGTLEAFF. The DNA of the CDR3 is TGTGCCAGAAGCCCAGGGGGAACCCTTGAAGCTTTCTTT.

The CDR3 spells CASRQGFSSYEQYF. The CDR3 DNA follows: TGTGCCAGCAGACAGGGATTTAGCTCCTACGAGCAGTACTTC. The chain recombines TRBV7-8 with TRBJ2-7; D is possibly TRBD1 (6 bases). The germline CDR1 and CDR2 sequences are SGHVS and FQNEAQ. The CDR3 covers 14 residues. V was pared by 6 bases and J by 0 bases, with 12 bases between.

The V gene is TRBV7-8, the J gene TRBJ1-5; 7 nucleotides line up with TRBD1. The V and J ends lost 6 bases and 7 bases, in that order; junction bases with no gene match: 12. Looked up from germline, CDR1 is SGHVS and CDR2 is FQNEAQ. The CDR3 sequence is 15 residues long. CDR3 DNA sequence: TGTGCCAGCAGACATAGCGAGGGGGCGGCGCAGCCCCAGCATTTT. The encoded protein is CASRHSEGAAQPQHF.

This sequence joins TRBV15 and TRBJ1-1; D not certain. The length of the CDR3 is 16 residues. Germline V lookup: CDR1 LNHNV, CDR2 YYDKDF (reference sequence). Trimming shortened V by 3 bases and J by 1 base, and 15 bases separated the two germline ends. The CDR3 DNA reads as TGTGCCACCAGCAGGGTTACGGGTGTGAGGAACACTGAAGCTTTCTTT. Amino acids: CATSRVTGVRNTEAFF.

This clone was found once. V gene TRBV5-8 combines with J gene TRBJ2-1; D remains unclear. Germline CDR1 SGHTS, CDR2 YDEGEE. Trimming shortened V by 2 bases and J by 0 bases, and 12 bases separated the two germline ends. The CDR3 is 16 residues long. The CDR3 here is CASSLAGRSSYNEQFF. The CDR3 DNA sequence: TGTGCCAGCAGCTTAGCAGGCCGTAGCTCCTACAATGAGCAGTTCTTC.